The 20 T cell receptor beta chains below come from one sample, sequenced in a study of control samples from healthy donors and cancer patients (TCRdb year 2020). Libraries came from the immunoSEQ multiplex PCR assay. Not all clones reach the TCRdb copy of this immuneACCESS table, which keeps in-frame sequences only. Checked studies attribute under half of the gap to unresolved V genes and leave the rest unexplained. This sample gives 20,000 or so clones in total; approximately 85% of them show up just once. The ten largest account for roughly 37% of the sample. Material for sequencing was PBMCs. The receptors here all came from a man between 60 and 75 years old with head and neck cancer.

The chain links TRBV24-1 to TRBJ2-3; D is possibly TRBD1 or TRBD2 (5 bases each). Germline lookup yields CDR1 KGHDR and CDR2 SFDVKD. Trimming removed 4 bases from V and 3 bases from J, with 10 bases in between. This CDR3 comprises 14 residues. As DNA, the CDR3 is TGTGCCACCAGTGACCCCGGGGCGACAGATACGCAGTATTTT. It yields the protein CATSDPGATDTQYF.

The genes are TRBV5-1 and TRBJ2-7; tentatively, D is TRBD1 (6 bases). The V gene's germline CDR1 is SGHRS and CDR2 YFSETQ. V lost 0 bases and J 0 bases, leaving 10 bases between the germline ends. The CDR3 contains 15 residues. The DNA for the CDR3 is TGCGCCAGCAGCTTGGAAGGGGGAGACTCCTACGAGCAGTACTTC. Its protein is CASSLEGGDSYEQYF.

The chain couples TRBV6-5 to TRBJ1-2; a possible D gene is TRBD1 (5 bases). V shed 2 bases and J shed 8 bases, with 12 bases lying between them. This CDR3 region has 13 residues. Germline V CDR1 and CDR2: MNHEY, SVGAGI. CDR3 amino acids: CASSYGGSQGYTF. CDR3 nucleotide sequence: TGTGCCAGCAGTTACGGGGGGAGCCAGGGCTACACCTTC.

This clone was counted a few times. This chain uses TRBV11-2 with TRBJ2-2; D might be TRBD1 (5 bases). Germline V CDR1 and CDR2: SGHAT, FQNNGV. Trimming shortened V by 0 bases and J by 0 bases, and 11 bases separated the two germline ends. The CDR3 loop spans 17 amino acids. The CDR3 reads CASSLDPEGANTGELFF. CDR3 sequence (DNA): TGTGCCAGCAGCTTAGACCCTGAAGGGGCGAACACCGGGGAGCTGTTTTTT.

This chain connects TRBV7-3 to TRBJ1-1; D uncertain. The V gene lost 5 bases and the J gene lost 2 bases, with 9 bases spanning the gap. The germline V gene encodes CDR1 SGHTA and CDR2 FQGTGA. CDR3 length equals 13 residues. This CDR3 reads CASSRRDNTEAFF. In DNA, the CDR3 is TGTGCCAGCAGCCGACGGGATAACACTGAAGCTTTCTTT.

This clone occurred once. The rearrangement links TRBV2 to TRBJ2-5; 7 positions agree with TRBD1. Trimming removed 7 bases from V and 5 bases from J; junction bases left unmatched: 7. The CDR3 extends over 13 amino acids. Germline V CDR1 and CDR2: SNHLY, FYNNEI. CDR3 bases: TGTGCCAGCATCAGACAGGGTGCGGAGACCCAGTACTTC. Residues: CASIRQGAETQYF. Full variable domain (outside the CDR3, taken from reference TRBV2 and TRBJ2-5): EPEVTQTPSHQVTQMGQEVILRCVPISNHLYFYWYRQILGQKVEFLVSFYNNEISEKSEIFDDQFSVERPDGSNFTLKIRSTKLEDSAMYFCASIRQGAETQYFGPGTRLLVL.

CDR3 DNA: TGCGCCAGCAGCTTGGGGGGCCTAGCGGTTAATGAGCAGTTCTTC. Translation gives CASSLGGLAVNEQFF. This chain links TRBV5-1 with TRBJ2-1; 7 nucleotides line up with TRBD2. The germline gives CDR1 SGHRS, CDR2 YFSETQ. This CDR3 contains 15 residues. V shed 0 bases, J shed 7 bases, and the junction held 7 bases outside the gene matches. The full variable domain, rest sourced from reference TRBV5-1 and TRBJ2-1, is KAGVTQTPRYLIKTRGQQVTLSCSPISGHRSVSWYQQTPGQGLQFLFEYFSETQRNKGNFPGRFSGRQFSNSRSEMNVSTLELGDSALYLCASSLGGLAVNEQFFGPGTRLTVL.

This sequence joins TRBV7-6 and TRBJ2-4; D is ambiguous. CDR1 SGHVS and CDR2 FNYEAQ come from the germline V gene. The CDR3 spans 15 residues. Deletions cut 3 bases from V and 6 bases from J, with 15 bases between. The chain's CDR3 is CASSLAEGWGNIQYF. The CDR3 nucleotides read TGTGCCAGCAGCTTGGCTGAAGGGTGGGGAAACATTCAGTACTTC.

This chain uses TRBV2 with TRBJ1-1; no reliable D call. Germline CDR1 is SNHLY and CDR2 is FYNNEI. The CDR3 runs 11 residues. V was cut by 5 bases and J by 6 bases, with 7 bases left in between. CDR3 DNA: TGTGCCAGCAGTCCTGGGGCTGAAGCTTTCTTT. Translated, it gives CASSPGAEAFF.

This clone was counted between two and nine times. The CDR3 nucleotides are TGCGCCAGCAGCTCGGGCGACAGTCCCCGGTACAATGAGCAGTTCTTC. Amino acids: CASSSGDSPRYNEQFF. The V call is TRBV5-1, the J call TRBJ2-1; tentative D call: TRBD1 (5 bases). The CDR3 runs to 16 residues. The germline V gene has CDR1 SGHRS and CDR2 YFSETQ. V was shortened by 3 bases and J by 4 bases, with 17 bases between the two germline ends.

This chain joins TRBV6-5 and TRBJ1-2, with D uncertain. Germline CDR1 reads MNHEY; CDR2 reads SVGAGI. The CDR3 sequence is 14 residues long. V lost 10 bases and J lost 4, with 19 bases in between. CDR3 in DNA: TGTGCCATCTCCAGCAAGGGCAAAGCCTATGGCTACACCTTC. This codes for CAISSKGKAYGYTF.

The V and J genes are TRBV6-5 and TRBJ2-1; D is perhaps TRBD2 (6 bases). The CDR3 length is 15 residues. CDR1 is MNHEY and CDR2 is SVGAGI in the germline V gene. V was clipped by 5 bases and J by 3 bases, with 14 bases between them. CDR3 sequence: CASSQSRDFYNEQFF. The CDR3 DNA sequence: TGTGCCAGCAGTCAGTCCCGGGACTTCTACAATGAGCAGTTCTTC.

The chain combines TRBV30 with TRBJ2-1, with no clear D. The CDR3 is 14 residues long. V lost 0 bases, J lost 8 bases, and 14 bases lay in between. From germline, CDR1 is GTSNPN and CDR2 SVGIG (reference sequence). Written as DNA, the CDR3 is TGTGCCTGGAGTGTTGGCGGCCCCGGGTATGAGCAGTTCTTC. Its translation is CAWSVGGPGYEQFF.

The CDR3 is CAWSERDGETQYF. The CDR3 bases are TGTGCCTGGAGTGAGCGGGACGGGGAGACCCAGTACTTC. This sequence joins TRBV30 and TRBJ2-5; 7 nucleotides match TRBD2. CDR1 and CDR2 from the germline V gene are GTSNPN and SVGIG (reference sequence). V was pared by 1 base and J by 5 bases, with 4 bases of the junction left unmatched. The CDR3 runs 13 residues.

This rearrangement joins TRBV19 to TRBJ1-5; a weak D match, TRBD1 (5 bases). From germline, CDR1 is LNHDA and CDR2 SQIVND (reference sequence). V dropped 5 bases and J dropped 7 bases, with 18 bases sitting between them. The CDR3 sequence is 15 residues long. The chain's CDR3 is CASSPVAGSGQPQHF. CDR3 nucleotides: TGTGCCAGTAGTCCAGTCGCAGGGTCTGGGCAGCCCCAGCATTTT.

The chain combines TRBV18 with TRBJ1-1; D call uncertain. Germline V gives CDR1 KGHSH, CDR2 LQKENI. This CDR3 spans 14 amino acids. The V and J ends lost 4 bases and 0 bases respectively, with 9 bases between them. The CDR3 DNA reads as TGTGCCAGCTCACAAGGACTCTTGAACACTGAAGCTTTCTTT. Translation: CASSQGLLNTEAFF.

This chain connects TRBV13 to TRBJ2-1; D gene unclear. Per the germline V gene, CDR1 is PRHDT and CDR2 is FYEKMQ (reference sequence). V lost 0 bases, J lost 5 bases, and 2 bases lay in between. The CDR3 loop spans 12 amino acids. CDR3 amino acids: CASSLGDNEQFF. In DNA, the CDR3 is TGTGCCAGCAGCTTAGGAGACAATGAGCAGTTCTTC.

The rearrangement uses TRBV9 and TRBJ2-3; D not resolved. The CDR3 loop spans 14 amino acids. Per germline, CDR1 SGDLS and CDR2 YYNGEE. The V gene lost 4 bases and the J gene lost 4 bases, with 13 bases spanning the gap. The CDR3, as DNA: TGTGCCAGCAGCACCCGACCCCCCCCAGATACGCAGTATTTT. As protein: CASSTRPPPDTQYF.

The chain's CDR3 is CASSPRTGGNSPLHF. CDR3 DNA sequence: TGTGCCAGCAGCCCCCGGACAGGGGGAAATTCACCCCTCCACTTT. V usage is TRBV11-2 and J usage is TRBJ1-6, with 10 bases matching TRBD1. V shed 5 bases, J shed 7 bases, and the junction held 5 bases outside the gene matches. Germline CDR1 is SGHAT and CDR2 is FQNNGV. The CDR3 consists of 15 residues.

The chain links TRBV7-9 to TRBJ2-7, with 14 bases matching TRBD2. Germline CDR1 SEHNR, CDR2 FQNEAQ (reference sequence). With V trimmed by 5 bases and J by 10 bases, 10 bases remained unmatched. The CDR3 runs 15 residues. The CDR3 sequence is CASSPRGLAGDIQYF. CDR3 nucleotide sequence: TGTGCCAGCAGCCCGCGGGGACTAGCGGGAGACATACAGTACTTC.